The clone carrying this TCR beta chain was recorded a few times. Its antigen is currently unknown. TCRdb independently ran MiXCR on the RACE reads; one entry per CDR3 protein. The table lists 250,000 or so distinct CDR3 sequences, over 8% of them singletons. The data stem from a study of human T cells and chemical hapten exposure. The time point: pre-sensitization, week 0. Sample treatment: therapeutic diphenylcyclopropenone sensitization with weekly scalp DPC. Study-level points and caveats: Controls had significantly fewer large CDR3 similarity clusters than were formed by expanded TCRs.

The trim removed 1 base at V and 9 bases at J, leaving 9 bases unmatched. Germline-derived CDR1 and CDR2 are DFQATT and SNEGSKA (reference sequence). This CDR3 is 14 amino acids long. The starting material was whole blood, obtained in connection with sensitization to the hapten diphenylcyclopropenone (DPC). The chain carries TRBV20-1 and TRBJ2-5; TRBD1 matches 9 bases. This TCR was recovered from a woman in her thirties or forties with alopecia areata. Some clones in this sample may be carry-over from other donors' samples. In DNA form, the CDR3 reads TGCAGTGCTAGAGTGGGGACAGGGTTAATGCCCCAGTACTTC. Residues: CSARVGTGLMPQYF.